This T cell receptor (beta chain) was captured by sequencing in a study of shared clonotypes between healthy human individuals. Overall study context: The composition of the donors was a couple of women and three men aged 18 to 49. Every donor yielded three CD4 naive, three CD4 memory, two CD8 naive and one CD8 memory plate.

Splitting the CD4+ cells yielded a CD45RA+ naive subset and a CD45RA-negative memory subset. Remarks on this clone: Its specificity is not known.

Study findings and constraints: Memory subsets generally showed smaller estimated richness than naive subsets did.

Sequencing used immunoSEQ multiplex PCR; TCRdb keeps in-frame clones, though not all of them. The sample shows roughly 640,000 clones, approximately 79% of them seen only once. V trimming: 6 bases; J trimming: 7 bases; junction bases outside the gene matches: 9. The CDR3 consists of 15 residues. Germline CDR1 and CDR2: LNHDA and SQIVND (reference sequence). This chain links TRBV19 with TRBJ2-7; the match to TRBD2 covers 13 bases. This TCR was recovered from a woman younger than 45 in good health. Input material: memory CD4+ T cells sorted from blood. Subset meaning: CD45RA-negative fraction. The CDR3 is CASRWTSGSVGEQYF. As DNA, the CDR3 is TGTGCCAGTAGGTGGACTAGCGGGAGTGTGGGAGAGCAGTACTTC.